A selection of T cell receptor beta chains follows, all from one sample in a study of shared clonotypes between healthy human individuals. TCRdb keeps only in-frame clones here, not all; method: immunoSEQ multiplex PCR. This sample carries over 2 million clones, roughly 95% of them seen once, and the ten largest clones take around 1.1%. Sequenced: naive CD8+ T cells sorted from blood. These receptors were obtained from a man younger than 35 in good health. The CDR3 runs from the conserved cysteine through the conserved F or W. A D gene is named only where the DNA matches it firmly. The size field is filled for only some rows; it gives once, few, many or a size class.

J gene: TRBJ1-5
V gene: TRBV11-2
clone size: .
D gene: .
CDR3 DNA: TGTGCCAGCAGCTTAGGGAACAATCAGCCCCAGCATTTT
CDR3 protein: CASSLGNNQPQHF

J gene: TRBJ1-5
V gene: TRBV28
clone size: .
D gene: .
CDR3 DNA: TGTGCCAGCAGTTCGGACAGACTCGTTTTCTATAGCAATCAGCCCCAGCATTTT
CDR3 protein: CASSSDRLVFYSNQPQHF

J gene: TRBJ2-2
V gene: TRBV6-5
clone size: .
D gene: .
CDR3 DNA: TGTGCCAGCAGTATCCCGCCCGGGGAGCTGTTTTTT
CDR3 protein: CASSIPPGELFF

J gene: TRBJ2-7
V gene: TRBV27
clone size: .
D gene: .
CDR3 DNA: TGTGCCAGCAGTCCACCTTTTTGGACGCAAAAGTCCCCATACGAGCAGTACTTC
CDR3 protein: CASSPPFWTQKSPYEQYF

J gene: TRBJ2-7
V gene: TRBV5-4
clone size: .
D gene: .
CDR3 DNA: TGTGCCAGCAGCTTGGCCCGGAGCTCCTACGAGCAGTACTTC
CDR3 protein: CASSLARSSYEQYF

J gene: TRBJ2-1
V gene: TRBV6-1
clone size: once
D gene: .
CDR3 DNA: TGTGCCAGCAGTGAAGGAGCCCGCGGGAATGAGCAGTTCTTC
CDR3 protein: CASSEGARGNEQFF

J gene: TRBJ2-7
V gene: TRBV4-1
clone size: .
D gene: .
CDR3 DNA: TGCGCCAGCAGCCAAGACAGCTACGAGCAGTACTTC
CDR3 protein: CASSQDSYEQYF

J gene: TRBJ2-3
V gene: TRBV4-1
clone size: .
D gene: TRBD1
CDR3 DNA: TGCGCCAGCAGCCAAGGGACAGGGGGCTGGACAGATACGCAGTATTTT
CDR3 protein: CASSQGTGGWTDTQYF

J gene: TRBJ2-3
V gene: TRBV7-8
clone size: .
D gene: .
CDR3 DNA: TGTGCCAGCAGCTCCTATATCGGCGGGACCTTTACGCAGTATTTT
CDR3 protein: CASSSYIGGTFTQYF

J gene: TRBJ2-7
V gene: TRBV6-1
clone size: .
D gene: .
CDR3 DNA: TGTGCCAGCAGTGAATCTCGTCCGCCCCATGAGGTCATCTCCTACGAGCAGTACTTC
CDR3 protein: CASSESRPPHEVISYEQYF

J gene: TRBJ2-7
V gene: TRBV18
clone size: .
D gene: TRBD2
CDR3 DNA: TGTGCCAGCTCTCCCTCGGGAGGGACGTTGTACGAGCAGTACTTC
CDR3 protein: CASSPSGGTLYEQYF

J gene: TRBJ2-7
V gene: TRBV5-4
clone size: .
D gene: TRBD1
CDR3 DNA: TGTGCCAGCAGCCCCGGACAGGGGGGGACCTACGAGCAGTACTTC
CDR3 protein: CASSPGQGGTYEQYF

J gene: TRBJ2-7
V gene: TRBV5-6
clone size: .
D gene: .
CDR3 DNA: TGTGCCAGCAGCCAAGACAGCTCCTACGAGCAGTACTTC
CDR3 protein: CASSQDSSYEQYF